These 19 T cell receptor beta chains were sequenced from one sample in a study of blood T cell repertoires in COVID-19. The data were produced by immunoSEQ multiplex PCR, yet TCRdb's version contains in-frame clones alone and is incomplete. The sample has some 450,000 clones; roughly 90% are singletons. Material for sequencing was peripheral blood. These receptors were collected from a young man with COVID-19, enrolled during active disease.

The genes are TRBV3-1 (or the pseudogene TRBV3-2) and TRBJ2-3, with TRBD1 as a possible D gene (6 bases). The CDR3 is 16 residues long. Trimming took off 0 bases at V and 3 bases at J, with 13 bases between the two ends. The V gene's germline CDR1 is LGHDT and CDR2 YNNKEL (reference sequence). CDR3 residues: CASSQDPGGGTDTQYF. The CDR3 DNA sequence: TGTGCCAGCAGCCAAGATCCTGGGGGCGGGACAGATACGCAGTATTTT.

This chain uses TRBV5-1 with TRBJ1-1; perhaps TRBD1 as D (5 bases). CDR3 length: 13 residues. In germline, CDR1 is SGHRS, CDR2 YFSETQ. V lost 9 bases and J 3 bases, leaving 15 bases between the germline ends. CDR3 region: CATSWGGDTEAFF. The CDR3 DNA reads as TGCGCCACCTCCTGGGGCGGGGACACTGAAGCTTTCTTT.

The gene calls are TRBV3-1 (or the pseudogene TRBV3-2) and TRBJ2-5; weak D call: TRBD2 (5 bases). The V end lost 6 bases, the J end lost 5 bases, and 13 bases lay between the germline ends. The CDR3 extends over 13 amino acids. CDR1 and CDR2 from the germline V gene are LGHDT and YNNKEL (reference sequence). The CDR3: CASSRRGSETQYF. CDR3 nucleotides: TGTGCCAGCAGTCGCCGAGGGAGTGAGACCCAGTACTTC.

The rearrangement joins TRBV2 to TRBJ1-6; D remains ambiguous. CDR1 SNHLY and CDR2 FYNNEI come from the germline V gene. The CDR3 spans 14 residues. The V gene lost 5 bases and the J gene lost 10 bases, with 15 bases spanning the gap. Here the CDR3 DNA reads TGTGCCAGCAGTTTTACGGAGTTATCCTCACCCCTCCACTTT. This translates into CASSFTELSSPLHF.

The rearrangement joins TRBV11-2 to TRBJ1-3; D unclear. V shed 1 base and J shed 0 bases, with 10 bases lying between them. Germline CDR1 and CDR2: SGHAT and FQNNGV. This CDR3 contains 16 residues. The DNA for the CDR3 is TGTGCCAGCAGCTTAGTGCGCACCCACTCTGGAAACACCATATATTTT. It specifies CASSLVRTHSGNTIYF.

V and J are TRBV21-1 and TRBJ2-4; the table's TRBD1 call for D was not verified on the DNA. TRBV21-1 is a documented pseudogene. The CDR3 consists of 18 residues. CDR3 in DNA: TGTGCCAGCAGCGAGCAGGAGAACAGGGGTGGGGTAGAAAACATTCAGTACTTC. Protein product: CASSEQENRGGVENIQYF.

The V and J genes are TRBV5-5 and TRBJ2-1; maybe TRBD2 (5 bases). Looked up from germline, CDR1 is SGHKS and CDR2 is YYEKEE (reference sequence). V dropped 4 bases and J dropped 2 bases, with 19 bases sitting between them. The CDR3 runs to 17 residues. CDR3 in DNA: TGTGCCAGCAGCGCCATCCTAGCTTCGGGGACCTACAATGAGCAGTTCTTC. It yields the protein CASSAILASGTYNEQFF.

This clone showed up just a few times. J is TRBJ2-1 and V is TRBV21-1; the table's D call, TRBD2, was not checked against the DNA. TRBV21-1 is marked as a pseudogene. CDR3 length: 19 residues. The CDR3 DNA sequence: TGTGCCAGCAGCAAACTCCCTTTGGGGGAGGGCCTGGAGTACAATGAGCAGTTCTTC. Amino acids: CASSKLPLGEGLEYNEQFF.

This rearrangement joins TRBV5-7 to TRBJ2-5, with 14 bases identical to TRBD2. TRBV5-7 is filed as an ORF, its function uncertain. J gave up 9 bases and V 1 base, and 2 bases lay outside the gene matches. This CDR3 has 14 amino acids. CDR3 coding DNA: TGTGCCAGCAGCTTGTTGACTAGCGGGGGGGCCCAGTACTTC. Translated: CASSLLTSGGAQYF.

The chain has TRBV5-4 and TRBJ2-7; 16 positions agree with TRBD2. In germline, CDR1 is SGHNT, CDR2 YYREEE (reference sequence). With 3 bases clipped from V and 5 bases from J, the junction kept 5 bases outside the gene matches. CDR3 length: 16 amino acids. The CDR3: CASSSGLAGGAHEQYF. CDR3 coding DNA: TGTGCCAGCAGCTCGGGACTAGCGGGAGGGGCCCACGAGCAGTACTTC.

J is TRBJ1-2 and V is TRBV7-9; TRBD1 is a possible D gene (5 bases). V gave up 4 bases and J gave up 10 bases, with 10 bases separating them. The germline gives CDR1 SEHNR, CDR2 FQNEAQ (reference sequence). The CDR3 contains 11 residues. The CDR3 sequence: CASSSGLTYTF. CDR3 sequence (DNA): TGTGCCAGCAGCTCGGGACTTACCTACACCTTC.

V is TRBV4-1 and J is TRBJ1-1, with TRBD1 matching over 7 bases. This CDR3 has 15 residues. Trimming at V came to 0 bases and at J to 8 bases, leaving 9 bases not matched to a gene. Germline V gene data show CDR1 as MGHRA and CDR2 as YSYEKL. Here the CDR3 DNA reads TGCGCCAGCAGCCAAGAAATGACAGGGCGTACCGAAGCTTTCTTT. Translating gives CASSQEMTGRTEAFF.

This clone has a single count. The CDR3 here is CASKKEGAGGYTF. Written as DNA, the CDR3 is TGTGCCAGTAAGAAGGAGGGGGCTGGTGGCTACACCTTC. V and J are TRBV19 and TRBJ1-2; 7 nucleotides align to TRBD1. Losses at the gene ends were 7 bases for V and 7 bases for J; bases not matched to a gene: 9. The CDR3 covers 13 residues. CDR1 is LNHDA, CDR2 SQIVND, per germline (reference sequence).

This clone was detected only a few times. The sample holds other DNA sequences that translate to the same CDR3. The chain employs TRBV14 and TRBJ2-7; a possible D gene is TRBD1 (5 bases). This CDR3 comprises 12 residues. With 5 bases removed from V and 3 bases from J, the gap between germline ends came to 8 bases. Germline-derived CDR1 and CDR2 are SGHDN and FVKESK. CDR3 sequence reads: CASSSQGYEQYF. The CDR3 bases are TGTGCCAGCAGCTCTCAGGGCTACGAGCAGTACTTC.

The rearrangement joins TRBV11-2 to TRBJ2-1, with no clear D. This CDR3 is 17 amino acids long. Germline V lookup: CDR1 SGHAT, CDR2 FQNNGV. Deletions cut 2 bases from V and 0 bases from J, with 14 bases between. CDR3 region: CASSLLAYFGSYNEQFF. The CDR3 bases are TGTGCCAGCAGCTTATTAGCCTACTTCGGCTCCTACAATGAGCAGTTCTTC.

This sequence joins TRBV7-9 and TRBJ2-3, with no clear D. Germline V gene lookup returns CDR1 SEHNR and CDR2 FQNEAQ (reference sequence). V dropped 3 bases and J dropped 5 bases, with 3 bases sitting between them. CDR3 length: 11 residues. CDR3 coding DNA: TGTGCCAGCAGCTTCAAAGATACGCAGTATTTT. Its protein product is CASSFKDTQYF.

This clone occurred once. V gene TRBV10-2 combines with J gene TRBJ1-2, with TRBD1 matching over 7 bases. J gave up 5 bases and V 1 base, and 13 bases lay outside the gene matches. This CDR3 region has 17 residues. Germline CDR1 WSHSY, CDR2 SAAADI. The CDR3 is CASSELILWTGSYGYTF. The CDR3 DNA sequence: TGCGCCAGCAGTGAGTTAATACTCTGGACAGGCTCTTATGGCTACACCTTC.

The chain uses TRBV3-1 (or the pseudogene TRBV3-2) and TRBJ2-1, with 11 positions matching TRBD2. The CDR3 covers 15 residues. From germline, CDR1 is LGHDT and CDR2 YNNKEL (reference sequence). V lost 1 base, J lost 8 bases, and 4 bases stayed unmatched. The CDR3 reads CASSQVAGGRDEQFF. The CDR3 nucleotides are TGTGCCAGCAGCCAAGTAGCGGGGGGGCGGGATGAGCAGTTCTTC.

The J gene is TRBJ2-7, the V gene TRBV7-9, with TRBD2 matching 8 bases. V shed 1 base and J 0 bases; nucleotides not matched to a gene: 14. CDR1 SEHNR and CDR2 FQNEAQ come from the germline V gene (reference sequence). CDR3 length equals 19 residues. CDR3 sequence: CASSLDQGRTSPSSYEQYF. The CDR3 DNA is TGTGCCAGCAGCTTAGACCAGGGACGGACTAGCCCAAGCTCCTACGAGCAGTACTTC.